This T cell receptor beta chain was observed in a study of cytomegalovirus exposure and HLA in healthy donors. Study in general: Samples from HLA-typed donors yielded 65 million to 85 million unique TCRs in an early data release. General study findings and limits: Confirmation in vitro established that a few CMV-associated chains were specific for CMV antigens. In a later analysis, about 17,000 TCR beta sequences were associated with HLA alleles at 0.05 false discovery rate.

This clone appeared a single time. The antigen is undetermined. Use of 60 Vbeta and 13 Jbeta primers characterized the PCR. This table comes from immunoSEQ multiplex PCR, and its TCRdb copy is limited to in-frame clones, with some not included. The sample contains about 160,000 clones, roughly 82% of which appear only once. Germline V lookup: CDR1 SGHAT, CDR2 FQDESV (reference sequence). The length of the CDR3 is 15 residues. The J segment lost 4 bases and the V segment lost 1 base, leaving 3 bases of the junction unmatched. The specimen sequenced was PBMCs. This TCR came from a man aged 45-65 years in good health and CMV-seropositive. The chain combines TRBV11-1 with TRBJ2-1; 8 nucleotides agree with TRBD2. In nucleotides, the CDR3 is TGTGCCAGCAGCTTAGTCCGGGGGGGGTACAATGAGCAGTTCTTC. Translated: CASSLVRGGYNEQFF.